A selection of T cell receptor beta chains follows, all from one sample in a study of CD8 T cells in Susac syndrome. Using its own MiXCR run on the immunoSEQ multiplex PCR reads, TCRdb lists one record per CDR3 protein. This sample yields under 150,000 distinct CDR3 sequences, of which around nine tenths are seen a single time; 0.2% to 0.25% belongs to the top ten. Source material: CD8+ T cells from PBMCs. Source of these receptors: a human donor with multiple sclerosis. The CDR3 runs from the conserved cysteine through the conserved F or W. The D gene is left open where the match is weak. Clone size, where shown, is once, few, many, or a class for clones that have expanded.

D	V	J	size	DNA	CDR3
TRBD1	TRBV5-1	TRBJ2-2	.	TGCGCCAGCAGCACCCTGACAGGGGTGACCACCGGGGAGCTGTTTTTT	CASSTLTGVTTGELFF
.	TRBV12-3/TRBV12-4	TRBJ2-7	.	TGTGCCAGCAGTTTAACCCGCTACGAGCAGTACTTC	CASSLTRYEQYF
.	TRBV29-1	TRBJ2-2	.	TGCAGCTCCCTTAAGGCCGGGGAGCTGTTTTTT	CSSLKAGELFF
TRBD1	TRBV7-9	TRBJ1-2	.	TGTGCCAGCATGCTAGATCCGGGACAGGGAGAGGGTGGCTACACCTTC	CASMLDPGQGEGGYTF
.	TRBV27	TRBJ2-7	.	TGTGCCAGCAGTTGGCCAGGTTACGAGCAGTACTTC	CASSWPGYEQYF
TRBD2	TRBV20-1	TRBJ2-1	.	TGCAGTGCTAGAGTTGAAACTAGCGTTTATGAGCAGTTCTTC	CSARVETSVYEQFF
.	TRBV30	TRBJ2-3	once	TGTGCCTGGAGTAACTGGGGCGTAGAGGATACGCAGTATTTT	CAWSNWGVEDTQYF
TRBD2	TRBV30	TRBJ2-3	.	TGTGCCTGGAGTGTACTAGCGGGATCAGATACGCAGTATTTT	CAWSVLAGSDTQYF
.	TRBV4-3	TRBJ2-6	.	TGCGCCAGCAGCCGCCCACCCCGGAGCTCTGGGGCCAACGTCCTGACTTTC	CASSRPPRSSGANVLTF
TRBD1	TRBV7-7	TRBJ2-2	.	TGTGCCATCCAAATCGATAGACAGGGCTACACCGGGGAGCTGTTTTTT	CAIQIDRQGYTGELFF
.	TRBV7-2	TRBJ2-5	.	TGTGCCAGCAGCCCTCTCCTCTGGGGAGAGACCCAGTACTTC	CASSPLLWGETQYF
.	TRBV30	TRBJ1-6	.	TGTGCCTGGAGCCTGGGGGGGCTGATTTCACCCCTCCACTTT	CAWSLGGLISPLHF
.	TRBV27	TRBJ2-5	few	TGTGCCAGCAGTTTATCATCCCAAGAGACCCAGTACTTC	CASSLSSQETQYF
.	TRBV27	TRBJ2-1	.	TGTGCCAGCAGTTTATCAGGGTTGAATGAGCAGTTCTTC	CASSLSGLNEQFF
.	TRBV18	TRBJ1-1	once	TGTGCCAGCTCAGGGATGGCGGGGGCCTCCATAAACACTGAAGCTTTCTTT	CASSGMAGASINTEAFF
TRBD2	TRBV28	TRBJ2-7	.	TGTGCCAGCAGTTTCTCACTAGCGGGAGTTAACGAGCAGTACTTC	CASSFSLAGVNEQYF
.	TRBV19	TRBJ1-2	.	TGTGCCAGTAGTATAGCAGGGGATCTTGGCTACACCTTC	CASSIAGDLGYTF
TRBD2	TRBV13	TRBJ2-2	few	TGTGCCAGCAGCTTCCCTAGCGGGAGTACCGGGGAGCTGTTTTTT	CASSFPSGSTGELFF
.	TRBV20-1	TRBJ1-1	.	TGCAGTGCCCCTGACGGTTACACTGAAGCTTTCTTT	CSAPDGYTEAFF
.	TRBV27	TRBJ2-3	.	TGTGCCAGCGGTCTCGTCGTCGATACGCAGTATTTT	CASGLVVDTQYF
.	TRBV3-1	TRBJ2-3	.	TGTGCCAGCAGCTTGGAGGGTTGGTCAGATACGCAGTATTTT	CASSLEGWSDTQYF
.	TRBV9	TRBJ1-1	.	TGTGCCAGCAGCGGGTCGAACACTGAAGCTTTCTTT	CASSGSNTEAFF
TRBD2	TRBV4-3	TRBJ2-7	.	TGCGCCAGCAGCCATTTATATCCGGCTAGCGGTGAGCAGTACTTC	CASSHLYPASGEQYF
.	TRBV11-1	TRBJ2-1	.	TGTGCCAGCAGCCTGGGACATAACTCCTACAATGAGCAGTTCTTC	CASSLGHNSYNEQFF
.	TRBV6-6	TRBJ2-3	.	TGTGCCAGCAGTTACTCGACGGAGGGTTCAGATACGCAGTATTTT	CASSYSTEGSDTQYF
TRBD2	TRBV19	TRBJ2-1	once	TGTGCCAGTAGTATTGCGGGAGGGCCCCACAATGAGCAGTTCTTC	CASSIAGGPHNEQFF
.	TRBV19	TRBJ1-1	.	TGTGCCAGTAGTATCTCAGACGGGGCTGAAGCTTTCTTT	CASSISDGAEAFF
.	TRBV6-5	TRBJ2-2	.	TGTGCCAGCAGTCGTAGAAACACCGGGGAGCTGTTTTTT	CASSRRNTGELFF
.	TRBV3-1	TRBJ2-5	.	TGTGCCAGCAGTCCGGCGTGGGGTCAACAAGAGACCCAGTACTTC	CASSPAWGQQETQYF
.	TRBV3-1	TRBJ2-1	.	TGTGCCAGCAGCCAAGCGGCGCCGGGTGGGAATGAGCAGTTCTTC	CASSQAAPGGNEQFF
.	TRBV9	TRBJ2-7	.	TGTGCCAGCAGCCCAAAAGATACGGATTGGGGTTCCTACGAGCAGTACTTC	CASSPKDTDWGSYEQYF
.	TRBV29-1	TRBJ2-1	.	TGCAGCGGTAGGGCTAGAAATGAGCAGTTCTTC	CSGRARNEQFF
TRBD1	TRBV19	TRBJ1-5	.	TGTGCCAGTAGTATCGCCACAGGGGGCAATCAGCCCCAGCATTTT	CASSIATGGNQPQHF
.	TRBV12-3/TRBV12-4	TRBJ2-1	.	TGTGCCAGCGGGTCCCGGGGAAATGAGCAGTTCTTC	CASGSRGNEQFF
.	TRBV11-3	TRBJ2-7	.	TGTGCCAGCAGCTCGTTGGGGGAGTACGAGCAGTACTTC	CASSSLGEYEQYF
.	TRBV5-4	TRBJ2-3	.	TGTGCCAGCAGCTTGGTAGAAGATACGCAGTATTTT	CASSLVEDTQYF
TRBD1	TRBV7-9	TRBJ2-7	once	TGTGCCAGCGGGACCGGGACAGGGGAATACTTC	CASGTGTGEYF
.	TRBV19	TRBJ1-1	.	TGTGCCAGTAACTGGGGGCAGAACACTGAAGCTTTCTTT	CASNWGQNTEAFF
.	TRBV5-6	TRBJ1-2	.	TGTGCCAGCACCTCAGTCGGGGTAGCTAACTATGGCTACACCTTC	CASTSVGVANYGYTF
.	TRBV4-1	TRBJ2-7	.	TGCGCCAGCAACTCGGGCGAGGGGAGGAACGAGCAGTACTTC	CASNSGEGRNEQYF
.	TRBV2	TRBJ2-7	.	TGTGCCAGCAGTGACGAGGCCTCCTACGAGCAGTACTTC	CASSDEASYEQYF
TRBD2	TRBV28	TRBJ2-2	.	TGTGCCAGCAGTTTGGGAGGGGAAGACGGGGAGCTGTTTTTT	CASSLGGEDGELFF
.	TRBV27	TRBJ2-7	.	TGTGCCAGCAGTTTACGGCAGACCTACGAGCAGTATTTC	CASSLRQTYEQYF
TRBD1	TRBV5-6	TRBJ2-7	.	TGTGCCAGCAGCTGGACAGGGGACCCCTCCTACGAGCAGTACTTC	CASSWTGDPSYEQYF
.	TRBV12-3/TRBV12-4	TRBJ2-6	.	TGTGCCATCAATGGGCCTGGGGCCAACGTCCTGACTTTC	CAINGPGANVLTF
.	TRBV6-6	TRBJ2-7	.	TGTGCCAGCAGTTTTAAGGGAGTGGACGAGCAGTACTTC	CASSFKGVDEQYF
TRBD1	TRBV5-6	TRBJ1-2	.	TGTGCCAGCAGCTTGCGGGACAGCAGGTCCTATGGCTACACCTTC	CASSLRDSRSYGYTF
.	TRBV6-5	TRBJ1-1	once	TGTGCCAGCAGTTACGGGGGCGAGAACACTGAAGCTTTCTTT	CASSYGGENTEAFF
TRBD2	TRBV29-1	TRBJ2-1	.	TGCAGCCACCTTCTAGCGGGTGAGCAGTTCTTC	CSHLLAGEQFF
.	TRBV7-9	TRBJ2-7	few	TGTGCCAGCAGCTTAGAGACCTACGAGCAGTACTTC	CASSLETYEQYF
TRBD2	TRBV27	TRBJ2-1	.	TGTGCCAGCAACCCTCTCGGGATTAGCGGGCTCTCCAACAATGAGCAGTTCTTC	CASNPLGISGLSNNEQFF
.	TRBV29-1	TRBJ1-2	.	TGCAGCGTACTCGGCCCCTATTTGGGGGGAGACTATGGCTACACCTTC	CSVLGPYLGGDYGYTF